The 29 T cell receptor beta chains given below trace back to one sample, sequenced in a study of cytotoxic CD8 clonotypes in ibrutinib-treated CLL. The repertoire was sequenced with immunoSEQ multiplex PCR; TCRdb's copy has only in-frame clones and lacks some. The data hold 50,000 to 70,000 clones, with 50% to 70% observed a single time. The sample consisted of PBMCs, taken at disease progression, from a patient treated with ibrutinib. These receptors were obtained from a human donor with chronic lymphocytic leukemia.

The chain recombines TRBV28 with TRBJ2-5; 7 positions agree with TRBD1. Germline CDR1 MDHEN, CDR2 SYDVKM. This CDR3 region has 15 residues. J gave up 1 base and V 3 bases, and 5 bases lay outside the gene matches. This CDR3 reads CASSLARDSQETQYF. CDR3 DNA sequence: TGTGCCAGCAGTTTGGCCCGGGACAGCCAAGAGACCCAGTACTTC.

The chain has TRBV27 and TRBJ2-6; D is perhaps TRBD1 (6 bases). Germline V lookup: CDR1 MNHEY, CDR2 SMNVEV (reference sequence). Trimming cost V 6 bases and J 0 bases, with 12 bases left between them. The CDR3 is 16 amino acids. CDR3 in DNA: TGTGCCAGCAGGCCGGGACAACACTCTGGGGCCAACGTCCTGACTTTC. The encoded protein is CASRPGQHSGANVLTF.

The rearrangement joins TRBV7-9 to TRBJ1-4, with a weak D call TRBD1 (6 bases). The germline CDR1 and CDR2 sequences are SEHNR and FQNEAQ (reference sequence). The CDR3 extends over 16 amino acids. Trimming stripped 3 bases from V and 4 bases from J, with 15 bases between. The CDR3 DNA reads TGTGCCAGCAGCTTTTTACAGGGAGGGGTTAATGAAAAACTGTTTTTT. Translating gives CASSFLQGGVNEKLFF.

The chain recombines TRBV15 with TRBJ1-1; D not resolved. The CDR3 is 15 residues long. Germline CDR1 LNHNV, CDR2 YYDKDF (reference sequence). The V end lost 1 base, the J end lost 2 bases, and 11 bases lay between the germline ends. DNA of the CDR3: TGTGCCACCAGCAGAGGTCGGACGGGCAACACTGAAGCTTTCTTT. This encodes CATSRGRTGNTEAFF.

This clone was detected only a few times. This chain uses TRBV5-3 with TRBJ1-1; D is perhaps TRBD1 (5 bases). TRBV5-3 is filed as an ORF, its function uncertain. Trimming removed 4 bases from V and 10 bases from J, with 11 bases in between. The CDR3 contains 11 residues. CDR3 DNA sequence: TGTGCCAGAAGCCCCGGGACGGGAGCTTTCTTT. This encodes CARSPGTGAFF.

V usage is TRBV19 and J usage is TRBJ1-5; D call uncertain. V dropped 1 base and J dropped 6 bases, with 25 bases sitting between them. CDR3 length: 19 residues. Germline CDR1 reads LNHDA; CDR2 reads SQIVND (reference sequence). The CDR3 loop is CASSIVSATERERGQPQHF. In DNA form, the CDR3 reads TGTGCCAGTAGTATAGTTAGCGCGACGGAAAGGGAGAGAGGTCAGCCCCAGCATTTT.

A remark on this clone: A much larger clonotype is one base distant, so this may be a read error. The CDR3 coding sequence is TGCGCCAGCAGCCGGGCAAATAATGAAAAACTGTTTTTT. Translated, it gives CASSRANNEKLFF. The genes are TRBV4-3 and TRBJ1-4; D call uncertain. The CDR3 has 13 residues. Trimming took 4 bases from V and 4 from J, leaving 7 bases between them. The germline gives CDR1 LGHNA, CDR2 YSLEER.

The chain recombines TRBV7-8 with TRBJ2-1, with 9 bases lining up with TRBD2. The CDR3 length is 16 residues. V lost 0 bases, J lost 7 bases, and 7 bases stayed unmatched. The V gene's germline CDR1 is SGHVS and CDR2 FQNEAQ. CDR3 bases: TGTGCCAGCAGCTTAGCGTCAAGCGGGGGGCAAAATGAGCAGTTCTTC. It codes for CASSLASSGGQNEQFF.

The chain couples TRBV4-2 to TRBJ1-1; no definite D call. Germline loops: CDR1 LGHNA, CDR2 YNFKEQ. The CDR3 runs 13 residues. Deletions cut 4 bases from V and 7 bases from J, with 13 bases between. The chain's CDR3 is CASSPPGVDEAFF. The CDR3 DNA is TGTGCCAGCAGCCCCCCGGGTGTTGATGAAGCTTTCTTT.

The table lists this clone with a few counts. The genes are TRBV30 and TRBJ1-3, with D possibly being TRBD1 (5 bases). CDR1 and CDR2 (germline): GTSNPN, SVGIG (reference sequence). This CDR3 comprises 13 residues. Trimming took 8 bases from V and 0 from J, leaving 11 bases between them. In nucleotides, the CDR3 is TGTGCCCTTAGGGGCTTCTCTGGAAACACCATATATTTT. Translating it yields CALRGFSGNTIYF.

The chain couples TRBV29-1 to TRBJ2-3; TRBD1 matches at 7 bases. Germline trimming cut 6 bases from V and 6 bases from J; bases unmatched to any gene: 6. There are 12 residues in the CDR3. Germline V gives CDR1 SQVTM, CDR2 ANQGSEA. CDR3 in DNA: TGCAGCGTAAGACTACAGGGGGATACGCAGTATTTT. It codes for CSVRLQGDTQYF.

This clone was detected a few times. CDR3 sequence: CAWSATGTNYGYTF. The CDR3 nucleotides are TGTGCCTGGAGTGCAACCGGGACCAACTATGGCTACACCTTC. The chain recombines TRBV30 with TRBJ1-2; TRBD1 is a possible D gene (5 bases). Trimming stripped 1 base from V and 2 bases from J, with 11 bases between. The CDR3 contains 14 residues. Germline CDR1 GTSNPN, CDR2 SVGIG (reference sequence).

V and J are TRBV5-6 and TRBJ2-5; possibly TRBD1 for D (5 bases). Trimming shortened V by 0 bases and J by 5 bases, and 5 bases separated the two germline ends. The CDR3 extends over 12 amino acids. Per the germline V gene, CDR1 is SGHDT and CDR2 is YYEEEE. In DNA, the CDR3 is TGTGCCAGCAGCTTGGACAGGGAGACCCAGTACTTC. As protein: CASSLDRETQYF.

This clone was observed a handful of times. The chain couples TRBV2 to TRBJ2-5; 10 bases match TRBD2. V lost 7 bases to trimming and J lost 5 bases; unmatched junction nucleotides: 7. Germline V gene sequence: CDR1 SNHLY, CDR2 FYNNEI. CDR3 length: 14 amino acids. DNA of the CDR3: TGTGCCAGCAAAATAGCGGGGGGTTTGGAGACCCAGTACTTC. The encoded protein is CASKIAGGLETQYF.

This chain joins TRBV5-1 and TRBJ1-3, with D maybe TRBD1 (5 bases). CDR3 length: 15 residues. Between the trimmed V and J ends, which lost 0 bases and 2 bases, there was a span of 9 bases. The V gene's germline CDR1 is SGHRS and CDR2 YFSETQ. In DNA form, the CDR3 reads TGCGCCAGCAGCTTGGACGGGACGGCTGGAAACACCATATATTTT. This translates into CASSLDGTAGNTIYF.

The chain recombines TRBV2 with TRBJ2-5; 9 bases are shared with TRBD2. From germline, CDR1 is SNHLY and CDR2 FYNNEI. This CDR3 is built from 13 residues. Unmatched junction bases numbered 3, after V lost 6 bases and J lost 4 bases. The CDR3 spells CASRVLAGETQYF. The DNA for the CDR3 is TGTGCCAGCAGGGTACTAGCGGGAGAGACCCAGTACTTC.

This clone was detected only a few times. The chain is built from TRBV7-9 and TRBJ2-3, with TRBD2 matching 14 bases. CDR1 and CDR2 from the germline V gene are SEHNR and FQNEAQ (reference sequence). The CDR3 is made up of 17 amino acids. V lost 5 bases, J lost 2 bases, and 6 bases stayed unmatched. Here the CDR3 DNA reads TGTGCCAGCAGCCCCGGGACTAGCGGGGGAATCACAGATACGCAGTATTTT. Residues: CASSPGTSGGITDTQYF.

The V call is TRBV28, the J call TRBJ2-2; no definite D call. The CDR3 has 15 residues. V was trimmed by 3 bases and J by 0 bases, leaving 8 bases between them. In germline, CDR1 is MDHEN, CDR2 SYDVKM. In nucleotides, the CDR3 is TGTGCCAGCAGTTTCCTTGGGGCGAACACCGGGGAGCTGTTTTTT. Its translation is CASSFLGANTGELFF.

The chain links TRBV20-1 to TRBJ1-1, with D unclear. The ends were cut back, 7 bases at V and 1 base at J, with 7 bases in the middle. Germline values: CDR1 DFQATT, CDR2 SNEGSKA (reference sequence). The CDR3 contains 11 residues. CDR3 sequence reads: CSVLTNTEAFF. CDR3 nucleotides: TGCAGTGTTCTGACGAACACTGAAGCTTTCTTT.

The chain combines TRBV28 with TRBJ1-5; D gene uncertain. V was trimmed by 7 bases and J by 3 bases, leaving 19 bases between them. CDR3 length: 16 amino acids. The germline gives CDR1 MDHEN, CDR2 SYDVKM. The CDR3 nucleotides are TGTGCCAGCACCCTCAGGCCCCGAACCTTCAATCAGCCCCAGCATTTT. Its translation is CASTLRPRTFNQPQHF.

This clone was seen just once. The chain links TRBV18 to TRBJ2-3, with D uncertain. Trimming pared 3 bases from V and 4 bases from J, leaving 5 bases between. Germline CDR1 and CDR2: KGHSH and LQKENI. The CDR3 is 12 amino acids. The CDR3 protein is CASSPVSDTQYF. The CDR3 DNA sequence: TGTGCCAGCTCACCTGTCTCAGATACGCAGTATTTT.

J is TRBJ1-6 and V is TRBV11-2; 8 nucleotides agree with TRBD1. J lost 7 bases, V lost 5 bases, and 7 bases had no gene match. Germline CDR1 SGHAT, CDR2 FQNNGV. This CDR3 comprises 15 residues. This CDR3 reads CASSRLTGGNSPLHF. The DNA of the CDR3 is TGTGCCAGCAGCCGACTAACAGGGGGGAATTCACCCCTCCACTTT. The variable domain in full, with the rest retrieved from reference TRBV11-2 and TRBJ1-6, is EAGVAQSPRYKIIEKRQSVAFWCNPISGHATLYWYQQILGQGPKLLIQFQNNGVVDDSQLPKDRFSAERLKGVDSTLKIQPAKLEDSAVYLCASSRLTGGNSPLHFGNGTRLTVT.

The chain uses TRBV6-5 and TRBJ1-5; 11 nucleotides line up with TRBD1. V dropped 6 bases and J dropped 7; count of bases not matched to a gene: 2. This CDR3 is built from 13 residues. Germline-derived CDR1 and CDR2 are MNHEY and SVGAGI. The CDR3 DNA reads TGTGCCAGCAGGAGGACAGGGGGCCAGCCCCAGCATTTT. Its protein is CASRRTGGQPQHF.

The chain couples TRBV2 to TRBJ2-1; D not resolved. Per the germline V gene, CDR1 is SNHLY and CDR2 is FYNNEI. The V and J ends lost 6 bases and 5 bases respectively, with 5 bases between them. This CDR3 has 11 residues. CDR3 nucleotides: TGTGCCAGCAGGGATAACAATGAGCAGTTCTTC. It encodes CASRDNNEQFF.

This clone was detected only once. V gene TRBV9 combines with J gene TRBJ2-7; 9 bases map to TRBD1. The J segment lost 0 bases and the V segment lost 7 bases, leaving 5 bases of the junction unmatched. This CDR3 contains 14 residues. Germline V gene sequence: CDR1 SGDLS, CDR2 YYNGEE. CDR3 nucleotides: TGTGCCAGCGGCGGGACAGGGAGCTCCTACGAGCAGTACTTC. It yields the protein CASGGTGSSYEQYF.

This clone has only one observation. The chain combines TRBV28 with TRBJ2-5; 8 bases agree with TRBD1. The CDR3 extends over 16 amino acids. The V gene end was trimmed by 2 bases and the J gene end by 2 bases; junction bases not matched to a gene: 7. Germline-derived CDR1 and CDR2 are MDHEN and SYDVKM. The CDR3 DNA follows: TGTGCCAGCAGTTTACTCGGGACAGGCTATCAAGAGACCCAGTACTTC. Amino acids: CASSLLGTGYQETQYF.

This chain uses TRBV2 with TRBJ1-5; 7 bases agree with TRBD1. Germline trimming cut 6 bases from V and 4 bases from J; bases unmatched to any gene: 3. The germline V gene has CDR1 SNHLY and CDR2 FYNNEI. This CDR3 is 13 amino acids long. CDR3 residues: CASRVGQNQPQHF. CDR3 nucleotide sequence: TGTGCCAGCAGGGTGGGACAGAATCAGCCCCAGCATTTT. Using reference TRBV2 and TRBJ1-5 for the parts outside the CDR3, the full variable domain is EPEVTQTPSHQVTQMGQEVILRCVPISNHLYFYWYRQILGQKVEFLVSFYNNEISEKSEIFDDQFSVERPDGSNFTLKIRSTKLEDSAMYFCASRVGQNQPQHFGDGTRLSIL.

This clone was seen just once. The rearrangement uses TRBV30 and TRBJ2-6, with D perhaps TRBD2 (5 bases). The CDR3 sequence is 15 residues long. The V and J ends lost 0 bases and 0 bases respectively, with 6 bases between them. In germline, CDR1 is GTSNPN, CDR2 SVGIG (reference sequence). This CDR3 is CAWSVDYSGANVLTF. The CDR3 bases are TGTGCCTGGAGTGTAGACTACTCTGGGGCCAACGTCCTGACTTTC.

In its sample, this clone was seen a few times. Other DNA sequences in this specimen translate into the identical CDR3. The J gene is TRBJ2-3, the V gene TRBV6-5; no reliable D call. V was shortened by 2 bases and J by 3 bases, with 9 bases between the two germline ends. The CDR3 is 14 residues long. Germline CDR1 reads MNHEY; CDR2 reads SVGAGI. CDR3 amino acids: CASSYRRSTDTQYF. CDR3 DNA sequence: TGTGCCAGCAGTTACCGAAGATCAACAGATACGCAGTATTTT.